This T cell receptor beta chain emerged from a study of regulatory T cells in long-lasting Graves disease. Time point specified: persistent/refractory GD, antithyroid drugs over 5 years with positive TRAb. There was RNA extracted from PBMCs, and the TCR library was made from it. Under American Thyroid Association guidelines, Graves' disease was diagnosed. As collected, the peripheral blood samples measured 7.5 to 9 milliliters each and went into EDTA tubes. Study observations and caveats: New patients shared approximately 930 public clonotypes, fewer than the roughly 2,600 shared by persistent patients. It was in persistent disease that TRBV28, TRBJ1-2 and TRBJ2-5 were favored.

This CDR3 contains 14 residues. Germline V gene lookup returns CDR1 SGHDN and CDR2 FVKESK. Trimming left V 6 bases short and J 1 base short, with 12 bases between. This clonotype appeared many times. Its antigen remains unidentified. Investigators prepared the TCR beta libraries by applying iRepertoire HTBI primers and Arm-PCR of CDR3 regions. TCRdb re-analysed the multiplex PCR reads in MiXCR, keeping a single row per CDR3 protein. The sample consists of around 400,000 distinct CDR3 sequences, about a quarter of them appearing once. This clonotype was obtained from a female donor with Graves disease. The V call is TRBV14, the J call TRBJ1-1; D is uncertain. The starting material was peripheral blood mononuclear cells (PBMCs), obtained when the disease was refractory, from a patient treated with antithyroid drugs. The CDR3 DNA reads TGTGCCAGCAGTCTGCAGGAGGGGAACACTGAAGCTTTCTTT. The encoded protein is CASSLQEGNTEAFF.